This T cell receptor (beta chain) was found in a study of PD-1 blockade in classical Hodgkin lymphoma. Assay: immunoSEQ multiplex PCR; the TCRdb copy retains only in-frame clones and omits some. The table lists over 80,000 clones, just under 95% of them singletons. Findings and caveats of the study: By C4D1, diversity of CD4+ TCRs had risen significantly, whereas that of CD8+ TCRs had not. Nivolumab starters within 1 year of ASCT were excluded. Newly diagnosed patients reportedly had lower baseline TCR diversity than healthy donors. Baseline diversity in complete responders resembled that of newly diagnosed patients.

This clone was recorded once. Antigen: not known. Relapses following autologous stem cell transplantation were seen in all patients, with brentuximab vedotin exposure varying. This CDR3 spans 12 amino acids. Germline-derived CDR1 and CDR2 are SQVTM and ANQGSEA. Trimming cost V 4 bases and J 0 bases, with 7 bases left between them. The receptor comes from a human donor with classical Hodgkin lymphoma. The V and J genes are TRBV29-1 and TRBJ2-7, with D perhaps matching TRBD2 (5 bases). The source material was peripheral blood mononuclear cells (PBMCs), sampled at baseline. CDR3 nucleotides: TGCAGCGTTGTGGGAGTCTCCTACGAGCAGTACTTC. It codes for CSVVGVSYEQYF.